Detailed here is one TCR beta chain. The sample holds many counts of this clonotype. Its cognate antigen has yet to be identified. Base-call qualities are not available, and no considerably larger clone is one nucleotide away. The CDR3 covers 16 residues, taking in both the cysteine and the phenylalanine. The read is trimmed to its CDR3 DNA, 48 bases read in frame from base 1. V and J are trimmed by 1 base and 5 bases, and the gene matches miss 8 bases of the junction. In the germline V gene, CDR1 corresponds to MGHRA and CDR2 to YSYEKL. TRIzol reagent was used to extract blood RNA from unsorted whole blood, while the DNeasy Blood & Tissue kit provided the germline DNA. Patients had chronic HBV infection and were treatment-naive at sampling. Before surgery, about 4 milliliters of peripheral blood were collected into K2EDTA tubes. This entry belongs to a study of tumor-infiltrating lymphocytes in primary liver carcinoma (dated by TCRdb to about 2017). For the wider study: Between late 2015 and early 2016, a few patients in China with histopathologically diagnosed primary liver carcinoma had surgical resection. Of the five patients (three men and two women, aged 30 to 69 years), four had hepatocellular carcinoma and one had combined HCC and intrahepatic cholangiocarcinoma. Tumors of the five patients were stage T1-T3 N0M0 with maximum diameters of 4.2 to 10 cm. Samples yielded roughly 3.5 to 8 million productive TCRbeta reads; read depth did not differ significantly between tissue types. TCRbeta repertoire sequencing, expression microarrays and whole-exome sequencing were combined in the study across five regions of each liver tumor, with adjacent normal tissue and blood also included. A total of around 35 specimens from 5 patients, comprising some 25 tumor regions, 5 adjacent noncancerous liver tissues and 5 peripheral blood samples, were covered by TCRbeta repertoire sequencing. Reproducibility between technical replicate repertoires was high, with correlation coefficients above 0.95 and mean shared-clone rates approximately 0.91. Summary of the overall study and its limitations: Pairs of tumor regions showed greater repertoire overlap (mean around 36%) than tumor-adjacent pairs (about 17%) or tumor-blood pairs (about 14%), which is consistent with antigen-driven expansion. Only 4 or 5 patients were included in the study, and the authors note that the findings should be validated in a larger study. Because only the TCR beta chain was sequenced and unpaired alpha chains were not captured, true repertoire diversity is likely underestimated. Bulk unsorted samples precluded comparing CD4+ and CD8+ T cell repertoires. The top 250 clones accounted for a significantly greater share of the repertoire in tumors than in blood (p = 0.039).

A constant-region primer and ProtoScript II reverse transcriptase were used to reverse-transcribe TCRbeta-specific cDNA from about 530 ng total RNA. Three nested multiplex PCR rounds, following a slightly modified ARM-PCR procedure, were used to build the TCRbeta libraries. The first two PCR rounds used multiplex TRBV1-TRBV30 forward primers with a Cbeta reverse primer, each for 10 cycles. Sample barcodes and Illumina adapters were added in a final 25-cycle PCR using Deep VentR polymerase. Before sequencing, amplicons of 200-500 bp were gel-purified using a QIAquick gel extraction kit. An Illumina HiSeq 2500 was used to sequence the TCRbeta amplicons, generating 250-bp paired-end reads. The paper's data handling went like this. Trimmomatic v0.33 was used to quality-trim the reads, and FLASH v1.2.11 was used to merge paired reads so that full CDR3 sequences could be recovered. V, D and J germline segments were assigned to the rearranged TCRbeta sequences by MiGEC v1.2.1b. Clonotype statistics and Shannon-Wiener diversity indices were computed with VDJtools v1.0.0. To reduce sampling bias, subsequent analyses other than the diversity analysis used only the 250 most abundant clonotypes in each sample. The public reads were quality trimmed at Q25 with fastp and then assembled into clones with MiXCR by TCRdb, keeping productive beta chains. Every entry covers one CDR3 protein and lists the most common genes and DNA from its rows. The V and J calls come from TCRdb's annotation, not from the publication. Across this sample there are just over 300,000 distinct CDR3 sequences, with almost 60% seen only once. Of the sample, approximately 15% is held by the ten largest clones.

This receptor was taken from a woman aged 25 to 39 with primary liver carcinoma and hepatitis B virus infection. The specimen sequenced was peripheral blood. The chain joins TRBV4-1 to TRBJ2-5; the junction holds 9 bases that match TRBD1. The nucleotides are TGCGCCAGCAGCCAAGGCCCCACAGGGGGCTGGGAGACCCAGTACTTC. It is translated as CASSQGPTGGWETQYF.